This T cell receptor (beta chain) was sequenced during a study of cytomegalovirus exposure and HLA in healthy donors. Researchers ran the PCR with 60 Vbeta and 13 Jbeta primers. The table came from immunoSEQ multiplex PCR; TCRdb's copy has only in-frame clones and leaves some out. The sample holds around 110,000 clones, approximately 80% seen once. Concerning this clone: Antigen specificity is unknown.

Whole-study findings and limits: Previous analysis showed most TCR beta V segments were productive about 87% or about 30% of the time. Some V segments (TRBV6-2 and TRBV6-3 among them) were excluded as indistinguishable. In a later analysis, specific HLA alleles were associated with around 17,000 TCR beta sequences at a 0.05 false discovery rate. It has been reported that TCR beta sequences accurately predicted the HLA-A and HLA-B alleles of most subjects.

The CDR3 runs to 15 residues. Looked up from germline, CDR1 is SGDLS and CDR2 is YYNGEE. V was cut by 5 bases and J by 4 bases, with 18 bases left in between. Sequencing was done on a sample of PBMCs. This receptor was identified in a man aged 25 to 40 in good health and CMV-seropositive. The chain employs TRBV9 and TRBJ1-1; TRBD1 is a possible D gene (6 bases). The CDR3 loop is CASSPDRTGSTEAFF. The CDR3 DNA sequence: TGTGCCAGCAGTCCTGATAGAACAGGGAGCACTGAAGCTTTCTTT.